Presented here are 13 T cell receptor beta chains from one specimen sequenced in a study of blood T cell repertoires in COVID-19. Some clones are missing from TCRdb's copy, which holds only in-frame ones; the method was immunoSEQ multiplex PCR. Of under 150,000 clones listed, less than 85% were seen once; the top ten hold approximately 13%. The sequenced material came from peripheral blood. Receptor source: a human donor in a cohort sampled during active COVID-19.

Here the CDR3 DNA reads TGCAGCGGAACGGGACAGGGTAACACTGAAGCTTTCTTT. Translated: CSGTGQGNTEAFF. The rearrangement joins TRBV29-1 to TRBJ1-1; the match to TRBD1 covers 9 bases. Germline V CDR1 and CDR2: SQVTM, ANQGSEA. The junction had 5 bases not matched to a gene; V was cut back by 7 bases and J by 2 bases. This CDR3 is built from 13 residues.

The rearrangement uses TRBV9 and TRBJ2-7; 9 nucleotides align to TRBD2. CDR3 length equals 15 residues. CDR1 is SGDLS, CDR2 YYNGEE, per germline. V trimming: 3 bases; J trimming: 2 bases; junction bases outside the gene matches: 6. The CDR3 region is CASSAGLAHTYEQYF. The CDR3 DNA follows: TGTGCCAGCAGCGCCGGACTAGCGCATACCTACGAGCAGTACTTC. Using reference TRBV9 and TRBJ2-7 for the parts outside the CDR3, the full variable domain is DSGVTQTPKHLITATGQRVTLRCSPRSGDLSVYWYQQSLDQGLQFLIQYYNGEERAKGNILERFSAQQFPDLHSELNLSSLELGDSALYFCASSAGLAHTYEQYFGPGTRLTVT.

The chain has TRBV20-1 and TRBJ1-1; D remains unclear. The germline V and J ends were trimmed by 3 bases and 7 bases, with 9 bases remaining between them. In germline, CDR1 is DFQATT, CDR2 SNEGSKA (reference sequence). This CDR3 spans 11 amino acids. The CDR3 here is CSARRISEAFF. As DNA, the CDR3 is TGCAGTGCTAGGAGGATAAGTGAAGCTTTCTTT.

The chain uses TRBV6-5 and TRBJ2-7; 14 nucleotides align to TRBD2. V trimming: 4 bases; J trimming: 4 bases; junction bases outside the gene matches: 3. This CDR3 is 15 amino acids long. Per the germline V gene, CDR1 is MNHEY and CDR2 is SVGAGI. The CDR3 here is CASSSGLAGEYEQYF. The CDR3 DNA sequence: TGTGCCAGCAGTTCGGGACTAGCGGGGGAATACGAGCAGTACTTC.

The chain uses TRBV4-3 and TRBJ2-3; 15 bases fit TRBD2. The germline CDR1 and CDR2 sequences are LGHNA and YSLEER. The CDR3 covers 17 residues. Losses at the gene ends were 4 bases for V and 7 bases for J; bases not matched to a gene: 9. The DNA of the CDR3 is TGCGCCAGCAGCCCGGGACTAGCGGGGGGTTCAGGGCATACGCAGTATTTT. Translation gives CASSPGLAGGSGHTQYF.

This sequence joins TRBV4-1 and TRBJ1-5; TRBD1 is a possible D gene (5 bases). This CDR3 has 15 amino acids. The ends were cut back, 0 bases at V and 5 bases at J, with 11 bases in the middle. Germline CDR1 and CDR2: MGHRA and YSYEKL. CDR3 nucleotides: TGCGCCAGCAGCCAAGAAATAGGGGTTCATCAGCCCCAGCATTTT. This sequence encodes CASSQEIGVHQPQHF.

The chain links TRBV6-2 or TRBV6-3 to TRBJ2-1; D is perhaps TRBD2 (6 bases). This CDR3 spans 15 amino acids. CDR1 and CDR2 (germline): MNHEY, SVGEGT. With 2 bases removed from V and 2 bases from J, the gap between germline ends came to 10 bases. CDR3 bases: TGTGCCAGCAGTTACGCGGGGAGCGCCTACAATGAGCAGTTCTTC. Residues: CASSYAGSAYNEQFF.

This chain joins TRBV9 and TRBJ1-1; 8 bases map to TRBD1. The CDR3 spans 13 residues. Germline values: CDR1 SGDLS, CDR2 YYNGEE. The trim removed 0 bases at V and 8 bases at J, leaving 3 bases unmatched. The CDR3 reads CASSVVTGGEAFF. CDR3 sequence (DNA): TGTGCCAGCAGCGTAGTAACAGGGGGGGAAGCTTTCTTT.

The chain employs TRBV5-1 and TRBJ2-1; D is ambiguous. Germline-derived CDR1 and CDR2 are SGHRS and YFSETQ. This CDR3 is built from 17 residues. Trimming removed 3 bases from V and 6 bases from J, with 22 bases in between. CDR3 amino acids: CASSSLTRLPSRNEQFF. Written as DNA, the CDR3 is TGCGCCAGCAGCTCATTAACCAGACTCCCCTCCCGCAATGAGCAGTTCTTC. Full variable domain (missing parts from reference TRBV5-1 and TRBJ2-1): KAGVTQTPRYLIKTRGQQVTLSCSPISGHRSVSWYQQTPGQGLQFLFEYFSETQRNKGNFPGRFSGRQFSNSRSEMNVSTLELGDSALYLCASSSLTRLPSRNEQFFGPGTRLTVL.

The rearrangement links TRBV5-1 to TRBJ2-5; 11 positions agree with TRBD2. This CDR3 has 16 amino acids. The V gene end was trimmed by 2 bases and the J gene end by 0 bases; junction bases not matched to a gene: 3. Germline V gene data show CDR1 as SGHRS and CDR2 as YFSETQ. The CDR3 region has the DNA TGCGCCAGCAGCTTCCTGGGACTAGCGGACCAAGAGACCCAGTACTTC. This translates into CASSFLGLADQETQYF.

This chain links TRBV3-1 (or the pseudogene TRBV3-2) with TRBJ1-6; D might be TRBD1 (5 bases). The V end was cut by 1 base, the J end by 7 bases, with 11 bases between. From germline, CDR1 is LGHDT and CDR2 YNNKEL (reference sequence). This CDR3 is built from 15 residues. CDR3 protein: CASSQGAGQNSPLHF. In DNA, the CDR3 is TGTGCCAGCAGCCAAGGGGCAGGGCAGAATTCACCCCTCCACTTT.

V gene TRBV11-2 combines with J gene TRBJ2-2; TRBD2 might be the D (6 bases). This CDR3 is built from 15 residues. The V gene lost 5 bases and the J gene lost 8 bases, with 18 bases spanning the gap. Germline values: CDR1 SGHAT, CDR2 FQNNGV. For the CDR3, the DNA is TGTGCCAGCAGCCCGGCCGGGACGGGGGAGGGGGAGCTGTTTTTT. It yields the protein CASSPAGTGEGELFF.

V and J are TRBV4-2 and TRBJ1-5; D is unresolved. This CDR3 comprises 16 residues. Germline CDR1 reads LGHNA; CDR2 reads YNFKEQ. V was trimmed by 0 bases and J by 5 bases, leaving 14 bases between them. The CDR3 region is CASSQDLRPDYQPQHF. DNA of the CDR3: TGTGCCAGCAGCCAAGATCTCAGGCCGGACTATCAGCCCCAGCATTTT.